The sequence of this TCR beta chain was determined in a study of cytomegalovirus exposure and HLA in healthy donors. As concerns this clone: Its target is unknown.

Study-level findings and limits: Sequencing likely caused a cluster of highly shared sequence variants.

The CDR3 has 10 amino acids. Germline V gene data show CDR1 as DFQATT and CDR2 as SNEGSKA (reference sequence). V was trimmed by 6 bases and J by 8 bases, leaving 8 bases between them. Both 60 Vbeta primers and 13 Jbeta primers went into the PCR. The data were produced by immunoSEQ multiplex PCR, yet TCRdb's version contains in-frame clones alone and is incomplete. The sample data list some 60,000 clones. Sequencing input: PBMCs. The chain uses TRBV20-1 and TRBJ2-1, with D unresolved. The clonotype comes from a man younger than 45 in good health and CMV-seropositive. Written as DNA, the CDR3 is TGCAGTGCCCTAGTACATGAGCAGTTCTTC. As protein: CSALVHEQFF.